The 28 T cell receptor beta chains below all came from one sample that was sequenced in a study of post-analysis software for immune sequencing data (dated by TCRdb to about 2015). Their cognate antigens are unknown. Paper-wide results and their limitations: A handful of TRBV segments, including TRBV5-6, TRBV5-1 and TRBV20-1, were significantly more frequent in patients than controls.

The receptor library was made with PCR. Sequenced using an Illumina HiSeq 2500. To reduce PCR and sequencing biases, unique molecular identifiers were built into the TCR beta cDNA libraries. The public reads were quality trimmed at Q25 with fastp and then assembled into clones with MiXCR by TCRdb, keeping productive beta chains. Identical CDR3 proteins give one entry, which carries the most common genes and DNA. Recorded for this sample are about 500,000 distinct CDR3 sequences; 40% to 55% of them occurred a single time. Jointly, the top ten make up roughly 12% of the sample. Sequenced sample: blood. The receptors were gathered from a girl between 5 and 17 years old with multiple sclerosis.

The CDR3 here is CASSHTGLARSYEQYF. The DNA of the CDR3 is TGTGCCAGCAGCCACACGGGACTAGCGAGGTCCTACGAGCAGTACTTC. This chain joins TRBV3-1 and TRBJ2-7; 10 bases agree with TRBD2. This CDR3 region has 16 residues. From germline, CDR1 is LGHDT and CDR2 YNNKEL (reference sequence). V shed 3 bases and J 1 base; nucleotides not matched to a gene: 6.

In its sample, this clonotype was seen once. This sequence joins TRBV4-1 and TRBJ2-1; 8 bases fit TRBD2. Germline V gene lookup returns CDR1 MGHRA and CDR2 YSYEKL. After removal of 0 bases from V and 4 bases from J, the junction contained 11 bases not matched to a gene. This CDR3 has 18 residues. The CDR3 coding sequence is TGCGCCAGCAGCCAAGACAATCTGGGCGGGAGGTTATACAATGAGCAGTTCTTC. Its translation is CASSQDNLGGRLYNEQFF.

This chain links TRBV9 with TRBJ2-7; D not certain. CDR3 size: 13 residues. CDR1 SGDLS and CDR2 YYNGEE come from the germline V gene. Deletions cut 1 base from V and 7 bases from J, with 12 bases between. CDR3 nucleotide sequence: TGTGCCAGCAGCGTATCCCCCACTTATGAGCAGTACTTC. As protein: CASSVSPTYEQYF.

The chain employs TRBV28 and TRBJ1-5; TRBD1 might be the D (6 bases). This CDR3 is built from 14 residues. Trimming pared 10 bases from V and 5 bases from J, leaving 18 bases between. Germline assignment: CDR1 MDHEN and CDR2 SYDVKM. CDR3 DNA: TGTGCCATCGAGGGGGGGGCATGGGATCAGCCCCAGCATTTT. Translated: CAIEGGAWDQPQHF.

The chain is built from TRBV7-2 and TRBJ1-5, with unresolved D. Trimming took off 0 bases at V and 0 bases at J, with 6 bases between the two ends. Germline V gene data show CDR1 as SGHTA and CDR2 as FQGNSA. The CDR3 is 15 residues long. The CDR3 nucleotides read TGTGCCAGCAGCTTAGCGACTACTAGCAATCAGCCCCAGCATTTT. It codes for CASSLATTSNQPQHF.

J is TRBJ2-1 and V is TRBV20-1, with D possibly being TRBD2 (6 bases). V was cut by 2 bases and J by 10 bases, with 9 bases left in between. In germline, CDR1 is DFQATT, CDR2 SNEGSKA (reference sequence). This CDR3 has 11 residues. CDR3 residues: CSARNLAEQFF. The CDR3 coding sequence is TGCAGTGCTAGAAATCTAGCGGAGCAGTTCTTC.

This clonotype was detected only a few times. V gene TRBV4-1 combines with J gene TRBJ2-2, with 8 bases lining up with TRBD2. V was pared by 1 base and J by 6 bases, with 16 bases of the junction left unmatched. Germline CDR1 reads MGHRA; CDR2 reads YSYEKL. CDR3 size: 19 residues. CDR3 DNA sequence: TGCGCCAGCAGCCAAGTTCCGGTAGTCGGAGCGGGAGTCGCCGGGGAGCTGTTTTTT. Amino acids: CASSQVPVVGAGVAGELFF.

This clonotype was observed a few times. Since a much larger clone is just one base distant, this may be a read error. This sequence joins TRBV5-1 and TRBJ1-4; a weak D match, TRBD1 (6 bases). CDR1 and CDR2 (germline): SGHRS, YFSETQ. The CDR3 is made up of 16 amino acids. CDR3 region: CASSLRQATTNERLFF. CDR3 coding DNA: TGCGCCAGCAGCTTGAGACAGGCCACAACTAATGAAAGACTGTTTTTT.

The V and J genes are TRBV5-4 and TRBJ1-5; D is unresolved. Germline V gene lookup returns CDR1 SGHNT and CDR2 YYREEE (reference sequence). The V and J ends lost 10 bases and 3 bases respectively, with 11 bases between them. The CDR3 extends over 12 amino acids. DNA for the CDR3: TGTGCCCCGGGCAGACCCAATCAGCCCCAGCATTTT. This sequence encodes CAPGRPNQPQHF.

Comments on this clonotype: The conserved closing phenylalanine or tryptophan is absent in this CDR3, likely reflecting a read error. The chain has TRBV5-1 and TRBJ2-6; D is ambiguous. CDR3 size: 16 residues. The germline V gene has CDR1 SGHRS and CDR2 YFSETQ. V lost 2 bases and J 0 bases, leaving 9 bases between the germline ends. The CDR3 loop reads CASSLIQTSGANVLTY. CDR3 bases: TGCGCCAGCAGCTTAATACAAACCTCTGGGGCCAACGTCCTGACTTAC.

V gene TRBV20-1 combines with J gene TRBJ2-1; the D is unclear. Deletions cut 1 base from V and 4 bases from J, with 11 bases between. The CDR3 is 14 amino acids. Germline CDR1 is DFQATT and CDR2 is SNEGSKA (reference sequence). As DNA, the CDR3 is TGCAGTGCTAGAGGCAAGACCTTGTACAATGAGCAGTTCTTC. Translation: CSARGKTLYNEQFF.

This clonotype was detected only a few times. V usage is TRBV12-3 or TRBV12-4 and J usage is TRBJ2-3; D remains unclear. The CDR3 covers 13 residues. Trimming took off 3 bases at V and 5 bases at J, with 9 bases between the two ends. CDR3 in amino acids: CASSFTSEDTQYF. The CDR3 nucleotides read TGTGCCAGCAGTTTCACCTCCGAAGATACGCAGTATTTT.

The chain links TRBV10-3 to TRBJ2-1, with TRBD1 identical over 11 bases. With V trimmed by 8 bases and J by 6 bases, 6 bases remained unmatched. This CDR3 has 14 amino acids. CDR1 and CDR2 from the germline V gene are ENHRY and SYGVKD. The CDR3 region has the DNA TGTGCCATCGGGACAGGGGGATCCCCCAATGAGCAGTTCTTC. As protein: CAIGTGGSPNEQFF.

In its sample, this clonotype was seen a few times. CDR3 amino acids: CASSTSSYNEQFF. The CDR3 nucleotides are TGTGCCAGCAGTACTAGCTCCTACAATGAGCAGTTCTTC. The chain has TRBV12-3 or TRBV12-4 and TRBJ2-1; tentative D call: TRBD2 (5 bases). V lost 5 bases to trimming and J lost 0 bases, with 5 bases between them. This CDR3 is 13 amino acids long.

This clonotype was detected a few times. The chain combines TRBV20-1 with TRBJ1-6; weak D call: TRBD1 (5 bases). The CDR3 length is 14 residues. V was trimmed by 0 bases and J by 9 bases, leaving 12 bases between them. Germline CDR1 is DFQATT and CDR2 is SNEGSKA (reference sequence). Written as DNA, the CDR3 is TGCAGTGCTAGAGATCAGGGCAGATTTTCACCCCTCCACTTT. Encoded protein: CSARDQGRFSPLHF.

The V and J genes are TRBV4-1 and TRBJ2-7; 8 positions agree with TRBD2. Per germline, CDR1 MGHRA and CDR2 YSYEKL. The ends lost 2 bases at V and 2 bases at J; junction bases unmatched: 8. CDR3 size: 16 residues. The CDR3 loop is CASSQPTSGSPYEQYF. In DNA, the CDR3 is TGCGCCAGCAGCCAACCTACGAGCGGGAGCCCCTACGAGCAGTACTTC.

This clonotype showed up just a few times. The V gene is TRBV12-3 or TRBV12-4, the J gene TRBJ2-3, with 9 bases aligning to TRBD2. The ends lost 7 bases at V and 4 bases at J; junction bases unmatched: 12. The CDR3 has 16 amino acids. In DNA, the CDR3 is TGTGCCAGCACTTCTCCTGGGGCGGGAGGGGCAGATACGCAGTATTTT. Amino acid sequence: CASTSPGAGGADTQYF.

This clonotype turned up a few times. The chain recombines TRBV5-1 with TRBJ1-2, with 8 bases fitting TRBD1. With 4 bases clipped from V and 2 bases from J, the junction kept 13 bases outside the gene matches. Germline-derived CDR1 and CDR2 are SGHRS and YFSETQ. This CDR3 region has 17 residues. The CDR3 spells CASSTAPTGGLNYGYTF. In DNA, the CDR3 is TGCGCCAGCAGCACGGCCCCCACAGGGGGGCTCAACTATGGCTACACCTTC.

The CDR3 bases are TGTGCCAGCAGTTCCCTACGACGGTACTCTTTGTCCTACGAGCAGTACTTC. Protein: CASSSLRRYSLSYEQYF. The chain carries TRBV12-3 or TRBV12-4 and TRBJ2-7; D unresolved. The V end was cut by 4 bases, the J end by 1 base, with 20 bases between. This CDR3 comprises 17 residues.

The CDR3 DNA is TGCGCCAGCAGCCAAGGCAACCAGTTATACGAGCAGTACTTC. Its translation: CASSQGNQLYEQYF. The V and J genes are TRBV4-1 and TRBJ2-7; D not resolved. This CDR3 comprises 14 residues. Germline V gene sequence: CDR1 MGHRA, CDR2 YSYEKL. The germline V and J ends were trimmed by 1 base and 4 bases, with 11 bases remaining between them.

The V call is TRBV7-8, the J call TRBJ2-1; 7 bases are a match to TRBD1. The CDR3 sequence is 16 residues long. CDR1 and CDR2 from the germline V gene are SGHVS and FQNEAQ. V shed 5 bases and J 8 bases; nucleotides not matched to a gene: 15. This CDR3 reads CASSPNVMQGVDEQFF. CDR3 nucleotides: TGTGCCAGCAGCCCCAACGTCATGCAGGGGGTCGATGAGCAGTTCTTC.

V and J are TRBV7-3 and TRBJ1-2; 7 bases match TRBD1. Germline V gene sequence: CDR1 SGHTA, CDR2 FQGTGA. The junction had 9 bases not matched to a gene; V was cut back by 4 bases and J by 4 bases. The CDR3 covers 15 residues. In DNA form, the CDR3 reads TGTGCCAGCAGCTCACCCAAAAAGGGGGCCTATGGCTACACCTTC. It codes for CASSSPKKGAYGYTF.

The chain has TRBV21-1 and TRBJ2-1; TRBD1, the table's D call, lacks a check against the DNA. TRBV21-1 is labeled a pseudogene. The CDR3 runs to 14 residues. CDR3 region: CASWRQEKRYEQFF. CDR3 bases: TGTGCCAGCTGGAGACAGGAAAAACGCTACGAGCAGTTCTTC.

The chain has TRBV15 and TRBJ1-1, with D unresolved. There are 13 residues in the CDR3. The V gene lost 0 bases and the J gene lost 6 bases, with 8 bases spanning the gap. In germline, CDR1 is LNHNV, CDR2 YYDKDF (reference sequence). The CDR3 region is CATSRDWGSEAFF. The DNA of the CDR3 is TGTGCCACCAGCAGAGATTGGGGATCTGAAGCTTTCTTT.

The chain employs TRBV6-5 and TRBJ2-7; D remains ambiguous. Trimming stripped 0 bases from V and 5 bases from J, with 8 bases between. Looked up from germline, CDR1 is MNHEY and CDR2 is SVGAGI. The CDR3 extends over 13 amino acids. CDR3 sequence: CASSYSRSDEQYF. The CDR3 coding sequence is TGTGCCAGCAGTTACTCCCGTAGTGACGAGCAGTACTTC.

The chain joins TRBV12-3 or TRBV12-4 to TRBJ1-2, with 8 bases fitting TRBD1. This CDR3 contains 12 residues. J gave up 3 bases and V 8 bases, and 2 bases lay outside the gene matches. CDR3 nucleotides: TGTGCCAGCGCACAGGGGGACTATGGCTACACCTTC. Translated, it gives CASAQGDYGYTF.

This clonotype was picked up many times. The genes are TRBV29-1 and TRBJ2-6; D tentatively reads TRBD1 or TRBD2 (5 bases each). The CDR3 extends over 14 amino acids. The germline V gene encodes CDR1 SQVTM and CDR2 ANQGSEA. The V end lost 5 bases, the J end lost 4 bases, and 12 bases lay between the germline ends. This CDR3 is CSVRGETGANVLTF. The CDR3 bases are TGCAGCGTTAGAGGGGAGACAGGGGCCAACGTCCTGACTTTC. The full variable domain, in which reference TRBV29-1 and TRBJ2-6 provide the parts outside the CDR3, is SAVISQKPSRDICQRGTSLTIQCQVDSQVTMMFWYRQQPGQSLTLIATANQGSEATYESGFVIDKFPISRPNLTFSTLTVSNMSPEDSSIYLCSVRGETGANVLTFGAGSRLTVL.

This clonotype was counted a few times. This chain connects TRBV28 to TRBJ2-7, with D unresolved. The CDR3 sequence is 17 residues long. The V and J ends lost 2 bases and 0 bases respectively, with 17 bases between them. In germline, CDR1 is MDHEN, CDR2 SYDVKM. CDR3 DNA: TGTGCCAGCAGTTTAAGTCTCGTCGCCCGTCCCTCCTACGAGCAGTACTTC. Translated: CASSLSLVARPSYEQYF.